The clone carrying this T cell receptor beta chain was detected only a few times. What it binds is not known. The sample originates from a study of T-cell memory formation after mild COVID-19. Overall study: The study found TCR clusters largely donor specific. Study-level findings and limits: Detection of some responders pre-infection suggested pre-existing cross-reactive memory T cells participated. Among contracting clones, CD4+ were mainly CM/EM and CD8+ enriched in EMRA.

TCRdb re-derived calls from the 5' RACE reads in MiXCR, one entry per CDR3 protein. Among fewer than 650,000 distinct CDR3 sequences, less than 25% were seen once, and the ten largest hold about 8.4%. This CDR3 comprises 14 residues. The germline V gene encodes CDR1 WSHSY and CDR2 SAAADI. Unmatched junction bases numbered 6, after V lost 0 bases and J lost 13 bases. J is TRBJ2-3 and V is TRBV10-2, with 11 bases aligning to TRBD2. The sequence was collected from an adult woman who had mild COVID-19 (a few samples of this study predate the infection). Cell type and time point are not known. Sequenced: PBMCs or a T cell subset sorted from them (not recorded which). The CDR3 region has the DNA TGCGCCAGCAGTGAGTCGATACCGGGACTAGCGGAGTATTTT. Amino acid sequence: CASSESIPGLAEYF.